The 20 T cell receptor beta chains below all came from one sample that was sequenced in a study of beta chain features in type 1 diabetes. Expressed TCRB transcripts were sequenced because the isolated RNA had all been reverse transcribed beforehand. Repertoires were generated with immunoSEQ multiplex PCR, while TCRdb's copy carries only in-frame clones and drops some. In the table there are approximately 90,000 clones, around 32% of which are singletons. Sequenced input: stem cell memory CD4+ T cells from blood. All receptors derive from a woman aged 18-29 years in good health.

This clone was counted a few times. V usage is TRBV13 and J usage is TRBJ1-5; TRBD1 matches 8 bases. J lost 6 bases, V lost 2 bases, and 3 bases had no gene match. From germline, CDR1 is PRHDT and CDR2 FYEKMQ (reference sequence). The CDR3 sequence is 14 residues long. The CDR3 coding sequence is TGTGCCAGCAGCTTATCAGGGGGCGGTCAGCCCCAGCATTTT. This translates into CASSLSGGGQPQHF. Full variable domain (rest looked up from reference TRBV13 and TRBJ1-5): AAGVIQSPRHLIKEKRETATLKCYPIPRHDTVYWYQQGPGQDPQFLISFYEKMQSDKGSIPDRFSAQQFSDYHSELNMSSLELGDSALYFCASSLSGGGQPQHFGDGTRLSIL.

This chain connects TRBV11-1 to TRBJ2-2; 8 positions match TRBD1. This CDR3 has 16 amino acids. V trimming: 5 bases; J trimming: 2 bases; junction bases outside the gene matches: 7. Germline-derived CDR1 and CDR2 are SGHAT and FQDESV (reference sequence). Written as DNA, the CDR3 is TGTGCCAGCAGCCCCCGGACAGGGAGTAACACCGGGGAGCTGTTTTTT. Residues: CASSPRTGSNTGELFF.

This clone was seen only a few times. In nucleotides, the CDR3 is TGTGCCAGTAGTACCGGGACAGGGTTTTTCCAGCCCCAGCATTTT. Its translation is CASSTGTGFFQPQHF. V and J are TRBV19 and TRBJ1-5; TRBD1 aligns across 9 bases. The J segment lost 7 bases and the V segment lost 4 bases, leaving 8 bases of the junction unmatched. Germline V gene data show CDR1 as LNHDA and CDR2 as SQIVND (reference sequence). The CDR3 extends over 15 amino acids.

This clone has at least ten counts. The V gene is TRBV6-6, the J gene TRBJ1-2; D remains unclear. Trimming took off 2 bases at V and 8 bases at J, with 9 bases between the two ends. CDR3 size: 12 residues. Germline V gene data show CDR1 as MNHNY and CDR2 as SVGAGI (reference sequence). CDR3 in DNA: TGTGCCAGCAGTTACACGCCGAGCGGCTACACCTTC. This encodes CASSYTPSGYTF.

This clone was counted only a few times. The rearrangement joins TRBV4-3 to TRBJ2-2; D is perhaps TRBD1 (5 bases). V lost 8 bases to trimming and J lost 1 base, with 8 bases between them. Germline CDR1 is LGHNA and CDR2 is YSLEER. CDR3 length: 13 residues. The CDR3 nucleotides are TGCGCCAGCGGGCAGGGGAACACCGGGGAGCTGTTTTTT. Translated: CASGQGNTGELFF.

CDR3 region: CAWSRQGSETQYF. CDR3 coding DNA: TGTGCCTGGAGTAGGCAGGGAAGCGAGACCCAGTACTTC. The V call is TRBV30, the J call TRBJ2-5; D may be TRBD1 (5 bases). V lost 2 bases, J lost 5 bases, and 12 bases lay in between. The CDR3 runs 13 residues. CDR1 and CDR2 (germline): GTSNPN, SVGIG (reference sequence). Using reference TRBV30 and TRBJ2-5 for the parts outside the CDR3, the full variable domain is SQTIHQWPATLVQPVGSPLSLECTVEGTSNPNLYWYRQAAGRGLQLLFYSVGIGQISSEVPQNLSASRPQDRQFILSSKKLLLSDSGFYLCAWSRQGSETQYFGPGTRLLVL.

The rearrangement joins TRBV2 to TRBJ1-1; D is ambiguous. The CDR3 covers 13 residues. The germline gives CDR1 SNHLY, CDR2 FYNNEI. Trimming took 7 bases from V and 1 from J, leaving 10 bases between them. This CDR3 is CASTALWNTEAFF. DNA for the CDR3: TGTGCCAGCACCGCACTTTGGAACACTGAAGCTTTCTTT. The full variable domain, in which reference TRBV2 and TRBJ1-1 provide the parts outside the CDR3, is EPEVTQTPSHQVTQMGQEVILRCVPISNHLYFYWYRQILGQKVEFLVSFYNNEISEKSEIFDDQFSVERPDGSNFTLKIRSTKLEDSAMYFCASTALWNTEAFFGQGTRLTVV.

The J gene is TRBJ2-5, the V gene TRBV5-1; 9 positions agree with TRBD2. Trimming removed 4 bases from V and 5 bases from J; junction bases left unmatched: 9. Germline loops: CDR1 SGHRS, CDR2 YFSETQ. The CDR3 extends over 15 amino acids. In DNA, the CDR3 is TGCGCCAGCAGCCCAGGGACTAGCAATGGGGAGACCCAGTACTTC. Amino acids: CASSPGTSNGETQYF.

This chain joins TRBV5-1 and TRBJ2-3; 10 bases align to TRBD2. Germline CDR1 and CDR2: SGHRS and YFSETQ. The CDR3 has 18 amino acids. Losses at the gene ends were 0 bases for V and 3 bases for J; bases not matched to a gene: 10. This chain's CDR3 is CASSLVSSGSGITDTQYF. CDR3 in DNA: TGCGCCAGCAGCTTGGTATCTAGCGGGAGTGGGATAACAGATACGCAGTATTTT.

The chain is built from TRBV5-1 and TRBJ2-7; D possibly corresponds to TRBD2 (6 bases). Germline CDR1 and CDR2: SGHRS and YFSETQ. The CDR3 contains 16 residues. V was clipped by 4 bases and J by 0 bases, with 17 bases between them. The CDR3 sequence: CASSPGVERVSYEQYF. CDR3 bases: TGCGCCAGCAGCCCTGGCGTCGAGCGGGTCTCCTACGAGCAGTACTTC.

This clone appeared a few times. The rearrangement joins TRBV30 to TRBJ1-2; D is undetermined. Germline V gene data show CDR1 as GTSNPN and CDR2 as SVGIG (reference sequence). The CDR3 is made up of 11 amino acids. Trimming cost V 7 bases and J 8 bases, with 14 bases left between them. CDR3 residues: CASPAAGGYTF. The CDR3 DNA reads as TGTGCCTCCCCGGCCGCGGGGGGCTACACCTTC.

In its sample, this clone was seen a few times. The V call is TRBV6-5, the J call TRBJ1-1; D not certain. This CDR3 has 11 amino acids. The germline V and J ends were trimmed by 6 bases and 7 bases, with 9 bases remaining between them. Germline V gene sequence: CDR1 MNHEY, CDR2 SVGAGI. CDR3 sequence reads: CASRHTHEAFF. CDR3 bases: TGTGCCAGCAGACACACACATGAAGCTTTCTTT.

The chain is built from TRBV18 and TRBJ2-6; D gene unclear. Trimming took off 1 base at V and 9 bases at J, with 7 bases between the two ends. The CDR3 is made up of 13 amino acids. CDR1 KGHSH and CDR2 LQKENI come from the germline V gene. CDR3 sequence (DNA): TGTGCCAGCTCACCACTGGAGTTCAACGTCCTGACTTTC. Translating it yields CASSPLEFNVLTF.

The rearrangement uses TRBV21-1 and TRBJ2-2; the D call in the table, TRBD1, was not verified against the DNA. TRBV21-1 is listed as a pseudogene. This CDR3 spans 16 amino acids. The chain's CDR3 is CASSTFRGLNTGELFF. The CDR3 region has the DNA TGTGCCAGCAGCACTTTCAGGGGATTGAACACCGGGGAGCTGTTTTTT.

This clone came up a few times. V is TRBV9 and J is TRBJ2-5; a weak D match, TRBD1 (6 bases). The germline CDR1 and CDR2 sequences are SGDLS and YYNGEE. Trimming left V 3 bases short and J 6 bases short, with 18 bases between. This CDR3 has 15 residues. CDR3 DNA: TGTGCCAGCAGCGCTGGGACACCGAGGGTGAAGACCCAGTACTTC. Translated: CASSAGTPRVKTQYF.

This clone came up a few times. The V and J genes are TRBV2 and TRBJ1-2, with 11 bases matching TRBD1. There are 15 residues in the CDR3. CDR1 is SNHLY and CDR2 is FYNNEI in the germline V gene. The J segment lost 7 bases and the V segment lost 2 bases, leaving 6 bases of the junction unmatched. The DNA for the CDR3 is TGTGCCAGCAGTGAACAGGGACAGGGGGTCTCTGGCTACACCTTC. Translated, it gives CASSEQGQGVSGYTF.

CDR3 loop: CASSWTGDQPQHF. In DNA, the CDR3 is TGTGCCAGCTCTTGGACAGGGGATCAGCCCCAGCATTTT. This chain joins TRBV18 and TRBJ1-5; 9 bases map to TRBD1. The CDR3 covers 13 residues. V lost 6 bases, J lost 5 bases, and 2 bases stayed unmatched. The germline CDR1 and CDR2 sequences are KGHSH and LQKENI.

This clone was seen a few times. The chain has TRBV15 and TRBJ1-4; D remains unclear. Looked up from germline, CDR1 is LNHNV and CDR2 is YYDKDF (reference sequence). V lost 8 bases and J lost 5, with 12 bases in between. This CDR3 has 13 residues. DNA for the CDR3: TGTGCCACCGGGAGGCCCGAGAATGAAAAACTGTTTTTT. This gives the protein CATGRPENEKLFF.

This clone was seen more than once but under ten times. The chain carries TRBV7-2 and TRBJ2-7, with a tentative D call TRBD1 (6 bases). This CDR3 contains 13 residues. Germline V gene lookup returns CDR1 SGHTA and CDR2 FQGNSA. The V and J ends lost 3 bases and 7 bases respectively, with 13 bases between them. CDR3 nucleotide sequence: TGTGCCAGCAGCTTTCAGGGGTACGGGGAGCAGTACTTC. This translates into CASSFQGYGEQYF.

Only one count was recorded for this clone. The genes are TRBV5-1 and TRBJ2-1, with 9 bases identical to TRBD2. This CDR3 comprises 15 residues. Germline V gives CDR1 SGHRS, CDR2 YFSETQ. Germline trimming cut 0 bases from V and 4 bases from J; bases unmatched to any gene: 2. In DNA, the CDR3 is TGCGCCAGCAGCTTGGTACTAGCGGGTTACAATGAGCAGTTCTTC. Its protein is CASSLVLAGYNEQFF.